These 17 T cell receptor beta chains were all obtained from the same sample, sequenced in a study of T cell repertoires in cytomegalovirus infection. Their antigens are not known. TCRdb ran MiXCR on the reads and lists one entry per CDR3 protein. Here the sample spans 640,000 or so distinct CDR3 sequences, approximately 33% being singletons. The input for sequencing was cultured PBMCs, taken from culture after CMV antigen stimulation. The receptors stem from a human donor in good health (CMV status not recorded). Some clones in this sample may be carry-over from other donors' samples.

Only a few counts were recorded for this clonotype. The rearrangement links TRBV12-3 or TRBV12-4 to TRBJ2-4; maybe TRBD2 (6 bases). The CDR3 is 19 residues long. Trimming left V 0 bases short and J 0 bases short, with 18 bases between. CDR3 in DNA: TGTGCCAGCAGTTTAGCGCCGAGGACTATCAGTGGAGCCAAAAACATTCAGTACTTC. Its protein product is CASSLAPRTISGAKNIQYF.

The chain has TRBV19 and TRBJ2-3, with D uncertain. The CDR3 loop spans 15 amino acids. V lost 7 bases to trimming and J lost 0 bases, with 14 bases between them. Per germline, CDR1 LNHDA and CDR2 SQIVND (reference sequence). CDR3 sequence (DNA): TGTGCCAGTACCCCGACCGACTCTAGCACAGATACGCAGTATTTT. Translated: CASTPTDSSTDTQYF.

This clonotype was recorded only once. The chain combines TRBV29-1 with TRBJ2-3; TRBD2 aligns across 10 bases. The CDR3 is 16 residues long. V lost 3 bases and J lost 10; bases outside the gene matches: 16. CDR1 is SQVTM and CDR2 is ANQGSEA in the germline V gene. The CDR3 sequence is CSVDQAGGPVANAQYF. The CDR3 DNA reads as TGCAGCGTTGACCAAGCGGGAGGGCCTGTCGCCAATGCGCAGTATTTT.

A few counts support this clonotype. V is TRBV27 and J is TRBJ1-2; D unresolved. The CDR3 loop spans 13 amino acids. Germline V gives CDR1 MNHEY, CDR2 SMNVEV (reference sequence). V lost 3 bases and J lost 4, with 9 bases in between. CDR3 residues: CASSFYRAYGYTF. Here the CDR3 DNA reads TGTGCCAGCAGTTTCTACCGGGCCTATGGCTACACCTTC.

The table lists this clonotype with a count of one. This chain joins TRBV3-1 and TRBJ2-4; 8 nucleotides align to TRBD1. Per the germline V gene, CDR1 is LGHDT and CDR2 is YNNKEL (reference sequence). There are 15 residues in the CDR3. Unmatched junction bases numbered 9, after V lost 7 bases and J lost 4 bases. The DNA for the CDR3 is TGTGCCAGCAACCGGGACAGGTTCTTTAAAAACATTCAGTACTTC. Translated: CASNRDRFFKNIQYF.

This clonotype was detected a few times. The chain recombines TRBV11-2 with TRBJ2-2; the D gene is possibly TRBD1 (6 bases). Trimming took 8 bases from V and 5 from J, leaving 15 bases between them. The V gene's germline CDR1 is SGHAT and CDR2 FQNNGV. The CDR3 has 14 residues. CDR3 region: CASRTTTGTGELFF. As DNA, the CDR3 is TGTGCCAGCCGCACCACCACAGGGACCGGGGAGCTGTTTTTT.

With regard to this clonotype: The junction shows a germline mismatch at one end, possibly a read error. V and J are TRBV19 and TRBJ1-5, with 7 bases fitting TRBD1. The CDR3 covers 14 residues. The germline V gene encodes CDR1 LNHDA and CDR2 SQIVND (reference sequence). The CDR3 reads CASSIQQGYQPQRF. CDR3 in DNA: TGTGCCAGTAGTATCCAACAGGGGTATCAGCCCCAGCGTTTT.

J is TRBJ1-3 and V is TRBV2; D gene ambiguous. Trimming shortened V by 6 bases and J by 6 bases, and 15 bases separated the two germline ends. The germline CDR1 and CDR2 sequences are SNHLY and FYNNEI. This CDR3 has 14 amino acids. CDR3 in DNA: TGTGCCAGCAGACCCCTCGGGGAATCAAACACCATATATTTT. Translating gives CASRPLGESNTIYF.

A few counts support this clonotype. V is TRBV7-6 and J is TRBJ1-5; no firm D call. V was shortened by 5 bases and J by 0 bases, with 11 bases between the two germline ends. The CDR3 extends over 15 amino acids. Germline CDR1 is SGHVS and CDR2 is FNYEAQ. The chain's CDR3 is CASSALGNSNQPQHF. CDR3 DNA sequence: TGTGCCAGCAGCGCATTGGGGAATAGCAATCAGCCCCAGCATTTT.

Only a few counts were recorded for this clonotype. The chain joins TRBV7-9 to TRBJ2-3; 7 bases align to TRBD2. V was pared by 3 bases and J by 4 bases, with 7 bases of the junction left unmatched. Germline assignment: CDR1 SEHNR and CDR2 FQNEAQ (reference sequence). This CDR3 has 15 residues. The CDR3 reads CASSFGGRGPDTQYF. The CDR3 coding sequence is TGTGCCAGCAGCTTTGGCGGGAGAGGGCCAGATACGCAGTATTTT.

The J gene is TRBJ2-1, the V gene TRBV12-3 or TRBV12-4, with 7 bases fitting TRBD2. J lost 4 bases, V lost 4 bases, and 10 bases had no gene match. The CDR3 loop spans 16 amino acids. CDR3 DNA: TGTGCCAGCAGTTCCTCACGGGGACTACCATACAATGAGCAGTTCTTC. It codes for CASSSSRGLPYNEQFF.

The chain carries TRBV12-3 or TRBV12-4 and TRBJ2-1; the D call may be TRBD1 or TRBD2 (5 bases each). The CDR3 is 15 amino acids. V was clipped by 6 bases and J by 9 bases, with 21 bases between them. DNA of the CDR3: TGTGCCAGCAGCCTTGCTGAGGGGCGACGGGGTGAGCAGTTCTTC. It codes for CASSLAEGRRGEQFF.

The gene calls are TRBV7-8 and TRBJ2-2; D not resolved. The CDR3 has 18 amino acids. Germline assignment: CDR1 SGHVS and CDR2 FQNEAQ. V was pared by 4 bases and J by 5 bases, with 23 bases between. The CDR3 reads CASSSPADHPSRTGELFF. In DNA form, the CDR3 reads TGTGCCAGCAGCTCTCCTGCCGATCACCCATCGAGGACCGGGGAGCTGTTTTTT.

This clonotype was counted only a few times. The chain joins TRBV19 to TRBJ1-4; D remains unclear. Germline values: CDR1 LNHDA, CDR2 SQIVND (reference sequence). The CDR3 spans 17 residues. Trimming cost V 5 bases and J 1 base, with 17 bases left between them. As DNA, the CDR3 is TGTGCCAGTAGTGCTGCAGGCGGTCTTGTAACTAATGAAAAACTGTTTTTT. Translated: CASSAAGGLVTNEKLFF.

The rearrangement joins TRBV12-3 or TRBV12-4 to TRBJ1-4; D gene uncertain. This CDR3 region has 14 residues. Trimming cost V 8 bases and J 5 bases, with 15 bases left between them. The CDR3 loop reads CASCQRVGNEKLFF. The CDR3 DNA reads TGTGCCAGCTGCCAGAGGGTGGGGAATGAAAAACTGTTTTTT.

The chain recombines TRBV7-9 with TRBJ2-5, with TRBD1 matching 7 bases. Germline V gene sequence: CDR1 SEHNR, CDR2 FQNEAQ (reference sequence). CDR3 length: 11 amino acids. Trimming removed 5 bases from V and 10 bases from J; junction bases left unmatched: 4. The CDR3 DNA is TGTGCCAGCAGCGACAGGGCGGACCAGTACTTC. It is translated as CASSDRADQYF.

V usage is TRBV19 and J usage is TRBJ1-5; D is possibly TRBD1 (5 bases). V lost 1 base and J lost 0, with 7 bases in between. Germline CDR1 is LNHDA and CDR2 is SQIVND (reference sequence). The CDR3 consists of 15 residues. This CDR3 is CASSIVRVSNQPQHF. DNA of the CDR3: TGTGCCAGTAGTATAGTCAGGGTTAGCAATCAGCCCCAGCATTTT.